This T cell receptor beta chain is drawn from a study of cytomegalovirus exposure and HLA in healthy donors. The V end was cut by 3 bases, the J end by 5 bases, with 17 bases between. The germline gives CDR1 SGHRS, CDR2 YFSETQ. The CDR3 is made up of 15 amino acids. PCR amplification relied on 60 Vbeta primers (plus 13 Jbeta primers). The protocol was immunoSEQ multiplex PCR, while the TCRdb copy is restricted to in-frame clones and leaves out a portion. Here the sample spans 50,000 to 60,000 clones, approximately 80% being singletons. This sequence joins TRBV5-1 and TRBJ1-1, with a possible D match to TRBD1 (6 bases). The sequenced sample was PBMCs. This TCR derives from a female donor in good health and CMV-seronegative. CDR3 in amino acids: CASSWGGQGGTEAFF. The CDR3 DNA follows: TGCGCCAGCAGCTGGGGGGGCCAGGGAGGGACTGAAGCTTTCTTT.